These 22 T cell receptor beta chains were all obtained from the same sample, sequenced in a study of blood T cell repertoires in COVID-19. The assay was immunoSEQ multiplex PCR, and TCRdb's table has in-frame clones only and misses some. In the table there are 160,000 or so clones, 89% of which are singletons. Specimen: peripheral blood. Every receptor here comes from a man aged 55 to 70 with acute or convalescent COVID-19.

V usage is TRBV30 and J usage is TRBJ1-1; D is possibly TRBD1 (6 bases). CDR1 GTSNPN and CDR2 SVGIG come from the germline V gene (reference sequence). The CDR3 is 15 amino acids. The V end was cut by 0 bases, the J end by 1 base, with 12 bases between. Here the CDR3 DNA reads TGTGCCTGGAGTGTAAAGACAGGTACGAACACTGAAGCTTTCTTT. Amino acids: CAWSVKTGTNTEAFF.

The rearrangement uses TRBV5-1 and TRBJ2-1; TRBD2 matches 8 bases. The germline CDR1 and CDR2 sequences are SGHRS and YFSETQ. V lost 5 bases and J lost 2; bases outside the gene matches: 9. This CDR3 region has 16 residues. CDR3 amino acids: CASRAIGSGAYNEQFF. For the CDR3, the DNA is TGCGCCAGCAGGGCGATCGGTAGCGGGGCCTACAATGAGCAGTTCTTC.

The V gene is TRBV21-1, the J gene TRBJ2-1; the table's D call, TRBD1, was not checked against the DNA. TRBV21-1 is annotated as a pseudogene. This CDR3 spans 15 amino acids. As DNA, the CDR3 is TGTGCCAGCAGCTATCATCCAACAGACTACAATGAGCAGTTCTTC. Protein: CASSYHPTDYNEQFF.

The CDR3 nucleotides are TGTGCCTGGAGTCACGACTCAGAGGGCTACACCTTC. It is translated as CAWSHDSEGYTF. The chain recombines TRBV30 with TRBJ1-2; no reliable D call. This CDR3 region has 12 residues. Germline V gene sequence: CDR1 GTSNPN, CDR2 SVGIG (reference sequence). V was pared by 2 bases and J by 8 bases, with 12 bases between.

This clone has just one count. This rearrangement joins TRBV11-2 to TRBJ1-2; weak D call: TRBD1 (5 bases). Germline V gene data show CDR1 as SGHAT and CDR2 as FQNNGV. The CDR3 consists of 14 residues. Trimming took off 1 base at V and 8 bases at J, with 14 bases between the two ends. The CDR3 DNA reads as TGTGCCAGCAGCTTAGGAGCAGGGCGGGAAGGCTACACCTTC. Translating it yields CASSLGAGREGYTF.

This clone has only a few counts. V usage is TRBV19 and J usage is TRBJ2-2; possible D gene TRBD2, 7 bases. V lost 8 bases and J 5 bases, leaving 15 bases between the germline ends. CDR1 is LNHDA, CDR2 SQIVND, per germline (reference sequence). The CDR3 extends over 14 amino acids. In nucleotides, the CDR3 is TGTGCCAGTCACCAAGGGGGGGCGACCGGGGAGCTGTTTTTT. It is translated as CASHQGGATGELFF.

V is TRBV24-1 and J is TRBJ1-2; TRBD1 matches 7 bases. The CDR3 consists of 12 residues. V shed 9 bases, J shed 5 bases, and the junction held 5 bases outside the gene matches. The V gene's germline CDR1 is KGHDR and CDR2 SFDVKD. CDR3 loop: CATGGTAYGYTF. The CDR3 region has the DNA TGTGCCACCGGAGGGACAGCTTATGGCTACACCTTC.

The chain joins TRBV11-2 to TRBJ1-4; D unresolved. The CDR3 spans 14 residues. Trimming left V 2 bases short and J 7 bases short, with 11 bases between. Germline V gene data show CDR1 as SGHAT and CDR2 as FQNNGV. The CDR3 region is CASSLLSGLEKLFF. The CDR3 nucleotides read TGTGCCAGCAGCTTACTGAGCGGTCTTGAAAAACTGTTTTTT. Complete variable domain (other parts from reference TRBV11-2 and TRBJ1-4): EAGVAQSPRYKIIEKRQSVAFWCNPISGHATLYWYQQILGQGPKLLIQFQNNGVVDDSQLPKDRFSAERLKGVDSTLKIQPAKLEDSAVYLCASSLLSGLEKLFFGSGTQLSVL.

The chain has TRBV5-1 and TRBJ2-3; 8 bases agree with TRBD1. Trimming took 4 bases from V and 1 from J; bases not matched to a gene: 5. Germline V gene lookup returns CDR1 SGHRS and CDR2 YFSETQ. The CDR3 spans 15 residues. CDR3: CASSLPGQGTDTQYF. CDR3 nucleotides: TGCGCCAGCAGCCTTCCGGGACAGGGCACAGATACGCAGTATTTT.

This sequence joins TRBV6-4 and TRBJ1-5; D gene uncertain. The CDR3 is made up of 15 amino acids. V was trimmed by 3 bases and J by 4 bases, leaving 13 bases between them. CDR1 is MRHNA and CDR2 is SNTAGT in the germline V gene. This CDR3 is CASSEWAGGNQPQHF. For the CDR3, the DNA is TGTGCCAGCAGTGAGTGGGCGGGCGGGAATCAGCCCCAGCATTTT.

CDR3 DNA: TGTGCCAGCAGTTCCCACTCCCGGGGCTCTGGAAACACCATATATTTT. The encoded protein is CASSSHSRGSGNTIYF. The chain employs TRBV6-5 and TRBJ1-3; D gene unclear. CDR3 length: 16 residues. Germline-derived CDR1 and CDR2 are MNHEY and SVGAGI. V lost 4 bases and J lost 0, with 13 bases in between.

V usage is TRBV3-1 (or the pseudogene TRBV3-2) and J usage is TRBJ2-5, with D possibly being TRBD2 (5 bases). Between the trimmed V and J ends, which lost 4 bases and 1 base, there was a span of 19 bases. The CDR3 has 17 residues. CDR1 is LGHDT, CDR2 YNNKEL, per germline (reference sequence). DNA for the CDR3: TGTGCCAGCAGCCTCACTACGGGGTCGGTAGGCCAAGAGACCCAGTACTTC. It yields the protein CASSLTTGSVGQETQYF.

The genes are TRBV6-6 and TRBJ1-5; D not certain. CDR3 length: 15 residues. V was pared by 7 bases and J by 7 bases, with 20 bases between. Germline CDR1 reads MNHNY; CDR2 reads SVGAGI (reference sequence). This CDR3 is CASTLKASESQPQHF. CDR3 DNA sequence: TGTGCCAGCACCCTCAAAGCGTCCGAAAGCCAGCCCCAGCATTTT.

V and J are TRBV6-5 and TRBJ1-1; 8 bases line up with TRBD1. This CDR3 is 14 amino acids long. V lost 5 bases to trimming and J lost 1 base; unmatched junction nucleotides: 3. Germline V gene sequence: CDR1 MNHEY, CDR2 SVGAGI. CDR3 region: CASSMTGENTEAFF. CDR3 bases: TGTGCCAGCAGTATGACAGGGGAGAACACTGAAGCTTTCTTT.

The chain employs TRBV10-3 and TRBJ1-5; the D gene is possibly TRBD1 (5 bases). V was shortened by 2 bases and J by 2 bases, with 7 bases between the two germline ends. CDR1 ENHRY and CDR2 SYGVKD come from the germline V gene. The CDR3 spans 14 residues. The CDR3 region is CAISEGGGNQPQHF. CDR3 nucleotide sequence: TGTGCCATCAGTGAGGGAGGGGGCAATCAGCCCCAGCATTTT.

The CDR3 here is CASSHFGTGIGYTF. The CDR3 region has the DNA TGTGCCAGCAGCCACTTCGGGACAGGTATTGGCTACACCTTC. V is TRBV4-2 and J is TRBJ1-2; 8 bases match TRBD1. The CDR3 is 14 amino acids. The germline CDR1 and CDR2 sequences are LGHNA and YNFKEQ. The ends lost 3 bases at V and 7 bases at J; junction bases unmatched: 7.

V usage is TRBV18 and J usage is TRBJ1-3, with a possible D match to TRBD1 (6 bases). The CDR3 is 14 residues long. Germline CDR1 and CDR2: KGHSH and LQKENI. V was shortened by 5 bases and J by 0 bases, with 8 bases between the two germline ends. CDR3 bases: TGTGCCAGCTCAGGACAGAGCTCTGGAAACACCATATATTTT. Amino acid sequence: CASSGQSSGNTIYF.

V usage is TRBV5-6 and J usage is TRBJ2-1; D gene uncertain. The V end lost 4 bases, the J end lost 5 bases, and 10 bases lay between the germline ends. The CDR3 is made up of 13 amino acids. Per germline, CDR1 SGHDT and CDR2 YYEEEE. The CDR3 DNA sequence: TGTGCCAGCAGCGTAAGACTGCACAATGAGCAGTTCTTC. Its protein product is CASSVRLHNEQFF.

V and J are TRBV4-1 and TRBJ1-2; D unresolved. The V and J ends lost 4 bases and 4 bases respectively, with 16 bases between them. Germline V CDR1 and CDR2: MGHRA, YSYEKL. The CDR3 is made up of 15 amino acids. The CDR3 sequence: CASSREEGLSYGYTF. In DNA form, the CDR3 reads TGCGCCAGCAGCCGAGAGGAGGGCTTAAGCTATGGCTACACCTTC.

The V and J genes are TRBV11-2 and TRBJ1-3; 12 bases fit TRBD1. The V gene end was trimmed by 5 bases and the J gene end by 3 bases; junction bases not matched to a gene: 8. The CDR3 has 17 residues. Germline CDR1 SGHAT, CDR2 FQNNGV. CDR3 sequence: CASSPSGQGAFGNTIYF. In DNA, the CDR3 is TGTGCCAGCAGCCCCTCGGGACAGGGGGCTTTTGGAAACACCATATATTTT.

V gene TRBV27 combines with J gene TRBJ1-6; D call uncertain. The CDR3 is 14 amino acids. V dropped 8 bases and J dropped 11 bases, with 19 bases sitting between them. CDR1 and CDR2 from the germline V gene are MNHEY and SMNVEV (reference sequence). CDR3 nucleotides: TGTGCCAGCGCCACGGGAATCATATTGCCACCCCTCCACTTT. This encodes CASATGIILPPLHF.

The V gene is TRBV6-6, the J gene TRBJ2-5; TRBD2 aligns across 9 bases. V lost 0 bases to trimming and J lost 5 bases; unmatched junction nucleotides: 1. The CDR3 is 14 residues long. The germline CDR1 and CDR2 sequences are MNHNY and SVGAGI (reference sequence). The CDR3 reads CASSYSRGGETQYF. The DNA for the CDR3 is TGTGCCAGCAGTTACTCGCGGGGGGGTGAGACCCAGTACTTC.